This T cell receptor (beta chain) was obtained from a study of blood T cell repertoires in COVID-19 (dated by TCRdb to the early 2020s). In terms of the full investigation: Samples from collaborators originated in the United States, Italy and Spain and spanned both the acute and convalescent phases of COVID-19. The prospective study material was composed of cDNA or gDNA derived from T cells, B-cell-depleted T cells, or PBMCs. The dataset comprised deeply sampled blood TCRbeta repertoires from subjects exposed to, actively infected with, or recovered from COVID-19. The repertoires were made available in a free public database intended to serve as a resource for research on the immune response to SARS-CoV-2. The samples were drawn from the first 160 participants of the ongoing ImmuneRACE study and from 1,254 subjects provided by 6 global collaborators. Nearly every sample came with metadata listing a de-identified subject ID, COVID-19 status, age in years and sex. Where available, HLA class I and class II types were taken from metadata supplied by the sample provider and were not determined by assay-based typing.

Results and caveats for the whole study, not just this receptor: The quantity of clinical and demographic metadata differed by source and by participant and was supplied without curation.

On this clone itself: The clone's antigen remains unknown. Base qualities are not recorded, but no much larger clone differs from it by a single base.

Inclusive of the bounding cysteine and phenylalanine, the CDR3 is 15 residues long. The read is trimmed to its CDR3 DNA, 45 bases read in frame from base 1. CDR1 MNHEY and CDR2 SVGAGI are derived from the germline V gene. The germline ends are 11 bases apart after V is trimmed by 0 bases and J by 3 bases. The collaborating institutions used their own protocols to collect whole blood in K2EDTA tubes. For TCRbeta analysis, collaborators shipped samples as frozen whole blood, isolated PBMCs, or DNA extracted from either of those sample types. The immunoSEQ Assay, a bias-controlled multiplex PCR, was used to amplify TCRbeta CDR3 regions from genomic DNA. In the paper's pipeline: The number of nucleated cells in each sample was estimated from the amplification of reference gene primers within the assay. Sequence reads were collapsed and filtered to measure the absolute abundance of every unique TCRbeta CDR3 rearrangement. For each sample, productive Simpson clonality was calculated as the square root of Simpson's diversity index over productive rearrangements. TCRdb mirrors the immuneACCESS table, restricted to in-frame sequences. Some clones are absent from its copies; in checked studies, under half trace to an unresolved V gene, and the reason for the others is unknown. Clone size and V and J calls were adopted from that table, with D and trimming inferred from the DNA. The sample includes around 76,000 clones, with about 90% observed a single time. 5.8% of the sample is taken by the ten largest.

The clonotype was recovered from a human donor in a cohort sampled during active COVID-19. The rearrangement joined TRBV6-5 to TRBJ1-2; too little of a D gene remains to name it. Sequenced input: peripheral blood. Read as DNA, the sequence is TGTGCCAGCAGTTACTCGTCCCAGGCCTACTATGGCTACACCTTC. Translated, this gives CASSYSSQAYYGYTF.